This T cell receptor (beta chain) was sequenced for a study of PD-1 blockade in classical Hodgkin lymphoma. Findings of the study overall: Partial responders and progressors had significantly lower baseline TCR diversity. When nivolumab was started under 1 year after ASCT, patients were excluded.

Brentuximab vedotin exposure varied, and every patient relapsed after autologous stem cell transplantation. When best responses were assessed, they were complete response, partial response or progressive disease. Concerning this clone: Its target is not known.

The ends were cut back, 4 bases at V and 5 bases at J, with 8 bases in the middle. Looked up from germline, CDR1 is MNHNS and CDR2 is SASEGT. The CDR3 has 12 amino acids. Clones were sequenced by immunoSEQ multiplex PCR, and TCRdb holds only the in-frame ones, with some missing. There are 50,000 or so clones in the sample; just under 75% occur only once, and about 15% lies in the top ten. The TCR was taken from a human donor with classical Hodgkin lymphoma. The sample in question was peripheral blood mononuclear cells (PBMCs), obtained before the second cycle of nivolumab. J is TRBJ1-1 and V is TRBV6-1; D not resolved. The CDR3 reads CASSAGVTEAFF. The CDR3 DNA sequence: TGTGCCAGCAGTGCGGGAGTTACTGAAGCTTTCTTT.